These 8 T cell receptor beta chains share one sample of origin, sequenced in a study of human T cells and chemical hapten exposure. Unfractionated whole blood yielded total RNA. TCRdb analysed the 5' RACE reads with MiXCR anew, one entry per CDR3 protein. The sample contains under 85,000 distinct CDR3 sequences, roughly 7.7% of which appear only once. These receptors were obtained from a male donor in good health.

This clonotype appeared a few times. This chain connects TRBV11-2 to TRBJ2-2, with 14 bases matching TRBD2. This CDR3 comprises 17 residues. The germline gives CDR1 SGHAT, CDR2 FQNNGV. Losses at the gene ends were 8 bases for V and 6 bases for J; bases not matched to a gene: 11. CDR3: CASGQTSGRAKAGELFF. As DNA, the CDR3 is TGTGCCAGCGGACAGACTAGCGGGAGGGCCAAGGCCGGGGAGCTGTTTTTT. The whole variable domain, filled in from reference TRBV11-2 and TRBJ2-2, reads EAGVAQSPRYKIIEKRQSVAFWCNPISGHATLYWYQQILGQGPKLLIQFQNNGVVDDSQLPKDRFSAERLKGVDSTLKIQPAKLEDSAVYLCASGQTSGRAKAGELFFGEGSRLTVL.

Of note for this clonotype: A read error may be the cause here, since a much bigger clone is one base away. The conserved phenylalanine or tryptophan normally closing the CDR3 is absent here, so this likely arose from a read error. The chain combines TRBV6-1 with TRBJ1-3; 10 positions match TRBD1. Losses at the gene ends were 5 bases for V and 0 bases for J; bases not matched to a gene: 1. Germline lookup yields CDR1 MNHNS and CDR2 SASEGT. The CDR3 contains 15 residues. CDR3 sequence: CASSRDRGSGNTIYS. In DNA form, the CDR3 reads TGTGCCAGCAGTCGGGACAGGGGCTCTGGAAACACCATATATTCT.

The sample holds many counts of this clonotype. The rearrangement joins TRBV6-4 to TRBJ2-3, with TRBD2 matching 8 bases. Germline CDR1 MRHNA, CDR2 SNTAGT. Germline trimming cut 4 bases from V and 2 bases from J; bases unmatched to any gene: 2. The CDR3 extends over 14 amino acids. The CDR3 DNA follows: TGTGCCAGCAGTGCGGGGGGGCCCACAGATACGCAGTATTTT. It translates to CASSAGGPTDTQYF.

The CDR3 DNA is TGTGCCAGCAGCGTTAGCGGAGAAGAGACCCAGTACTTC. This gives the protein CASSVSGEETQYF. The V gene is TRBV9, the J gene TRBJ2-5; D might be TRBD2 (6 bases). Trimming cost V 2 bases and J 3 bases, with 8 bases left between them. This CDR3 has 13 amino acids. CDR1 and CDR2 (germline): SGDLS, YYNGEE.

There are many counts of this clonotype. The chain employs TRBV6-2 or TRBV6-3 and TRBJ1-1; 7 nucleotides line up with TRBD1. Germline trimming cut 0 bases from V and 5 bases from J; bases unmatched to any gene: 3. This CDR3 has 14 residues. CDR1 is MNHEY and CDR2 is SVGEGT in the germline V gene. The CDR3 loop is CASSYSRGSTEAFF. CDR3 nucleotides: TGTGCCAGCAGTTACTCCAGGGGGTCTACTGAAGCTTTCTTT.

This clonotype came up a few times. V and J are TRBV7-8 and TRBJ1-3, with D unresolved. The CDR3 is 14 amino acids. Trimming stripped 7 bases from V and 4 bases from J, with 14 bases between. Germline CDR1 reads SGHVS; CDR2 reads FQNEAQ. The CDR3 loop is CASTKDWAGNTIYF. The CDR3 nucleotides read TGTGCCAGCACCAAGGATTGGGCCGGAAACACCATATATTTT.

This clonotype occurred many times. The V and J genes are TRBV3-1 and TRBJ2-1; a possible D gene is TRBD2 (6 bases). Trimming took off 2 bases at V and 4 bases at J, with 12 bases between the two ends. Germline V gives CDR1 LGHDT, CDR2 YNNKEL (reference sequence). The CDR3 totals 15 residues. The CDR3 here is CASSQSRGFYNEQFF. The CDR3, as DNA: TGTGCCAGCAGCCAATCGCGGGGTTTTTACAATGAGCAGTTCTTC.

This clonotype has more than one count but fewer than ten. The genes are TRBV12-5 and TRBJ1-1, with 8 bases fitting TRBD1. Germline lookup yields CDR1 LGHNT and CDR2 FRNRAP. With 7 bases clipped from V and 0 bases from J, the junction kept 10 bases outside the gene matches. There are 16 residues in the CDR3. CDR3 in amino acids: CASDSGQGGMNTEAFF. The CDR3 coding sequence is TGTGCTAGTGATTCAGGACAGGGTGGCATGAACACTGAAGCTTTCTTT.